Listed below are T cell receptor beta chains from one sample, sequenced in a study of T and B cells in COVID-19 patients. TCRdb analysed the multiplex PCR reads with MiXCR anew, one entry per CDR3 protein. The sample has over a thousand distinct CDR3 sequences; about 20% are singletons. Sequenced: blood. The receptors here all came from a human donor with active COVID-19. The donor label of this sample is uncertain. Each CDR3 is given with its conserved first and last residue. D genes are given only for firm matches. Where a row states a size, it is once, few, many or the class of an expanded clone; other rows omit it.

j_gene: TRBJ1-5
d_gene: TRBD1
abundance: medium-sized
v_gene: TRBV30
CDR3aa: CAWSPGTGSNQPQHF
CDR3nt: TGTGCCTGGAGTCCCGGGACAGGTAGCAATCAGCCCCAGCATTTT

j_gene: TRBJ2-7
d_gene: -
abundance: medium-sized
v_gene: TRBV27
CDR3aa: CASKGGVSYEQYF
CDR3nt: TGTGCCAGCAAGGGGGGGGTCTCCTACGAGCAGTACTTC

j_gene: TRBJ2-3
d_gene: TRBD2
abundance: hyperexpanded
v_gene: TRBV5-4
CDR3aa: CASSPTSVGGADTQYF
CDR3nt: TGTGCCAGCAGCCCGACTAGCGTTGGGGGGGCAGATACGCAGTATTTT

j_gene: TRBJ2-2
d_gene: TRBD2
abundance: medium-sized
v_gene: TRBV5-4
CDR3aa: CASSTGLGPNRGELFF
CDR3nt: TGTGCCAGCAGCACCGGACTAGGCCCGAATCGAGGGGAGCTGTTTTTT

j_gene: TRBJ2-1
d_gene: -
abundance: medium-sized
v_gene: TRBV7-9
CDR3aa: CASSEGWDEQFF
CDR3nt: TGTGCCAGCAGCGAGGGGTGGGATGAGCAGTTCTTC

j_gene: TRBJ1-5
d_gene: -
abundance: -
v_gene: TRBV28
CDR3aa: CASSLDKVSQGNQPQHF
CDR3nt: TGTGCCAGCAGTTTGGATAAGGTCTCTCAGGGCAATCAGCCCCAGCATTTT

j_gene: TRBJ2-1
d_gene: TRBD2
abundance: few
v_gene: TRBV28
CDR3aa: CASSETSGSDEQFF
CDR3nt: TGTGCCAGCAGTGAGACTAGCGGGAGTGACGAGCAGTTCTTC

j_gene: TRBJ2-6
d_gene: -
abundance: medium-sized
v_gene: TRBV12-3/TRBV12-4
CDR3aa: CASSLSAGANVLTF
CDR3nt: TGTGCCAGCAGTTTGTCGGCTGGGGCCAACGTCCTGACTTTC

j_gene: TRBJ2-7
d_gene: -
abundance: -
v_gene: TRBV27
CDR3aa: CARQGGVSYEQYF
CDR3nt: TGTGCCAGACAGGGGGGGGTCTCCTACGAGCAGTACTTC

j_gene: TRBJ2-7
d_gene: TRBD2
abundance: few
v_gene: TRBV20-1
CDR3aa: CSTGGTSSYEQYF
CDR3nt: TGCAGTACCGGCGGGACTAGTTCCTACGAGCAGTACTTC

j_gene: TRBJ2-1
d_gene: -
abundance: medium-sized
v_gene: TRBV7-2
CDR3aa: CASSRGGVSSYNEQFF
CDR3nt: TGTGCCAGCAGCCGAGGAGGGGTCAGCTCCTACAATGAGCAGTTCTTC

j_gene: TRBJ1-1
d_gene: -
abundance: medium-sized
v_gene: TRBV27
CDR3aa: CASSNRSPHTEAFF
CDR3nt: TGTGCCAGCAGCAACAGGAGCCCTCACACTGAAGCTTTCTTT

j_gene: TRBJ2-7
d_gene: -
abundance: many
v_gene: TRBV7-9
CDR3aa: CASSFRGKLYEQYF
CDR3nt: TGTGCCAGCAGCTTTAGGGGTAAGCTATACGAGCAGTACTTC

j_gene: TRBJ2-1
d_gene: -
abundance: medium-sized
v_gene: TRBV19
CDR3aa: CASSTSGGGTRVQQFF
CDR3nt: TGTGCCAGTAGCACTTCAGGGGGGGGGACAAGGGTTCAGCAGTTCTTC